Each of the 2 T cell receptor beta chains below was sequenced from the same sample in a study of blood T cell repertoires in COVID-19. Assay: immunoSEQ multiplex PCR; the TCRdb copy retains only in-frame clones and omits some. The table shows some 69,000 clones, with roughly 76% occurring only once. Sequences were obtained from peripheral blood. The receptors stem from a woman in her sixties or seventies with acute or convalescent COVID-19.

This chain links TRBV12-3 or TRBV12-4 with TRBJ1-5; D possibly corresponds to TRBD1 (6 bases). Between the trimmed V and J ends, which lost 9 bases and 5 bases, there was a span of 11 bases. CDR3 length: 12 residues. The CDR3 loop is CASRGGDQPQHF. In nucleotides, the CDR3 is TGTGCCAGTAGGGGGGGCGATCAGCCCCAGCATTTT.

This chain uses TRBV7-2 with TRBJ1-6; 7 bases match TRBD1. From germline, CDR1 is SGHTA and CDR2 FQGNSA. V dropped 5 bases and J dropped 6; count of bases not matched to a gene: 4. The CDR3 consists of 14 residues. CDR3 in DNA: TGTGCCAGCAGCCCACAGGGGTTTAATTCACCCCTCCACTTT. Translating it yields CASSPQGFNSPLHF.